This entry lists 8 T cell receptor beta chains sequenced from one sample in a study of T-cell memory formation after mild COVID-19. TCRdb re-called the 5' RACE reads with MiXCR, one entry per CDR3 protein. The sample has about 150,000 distinct CDR3 sequences; roughly 15% are singletons. The sequenced sample consisted of PBMCs or a T cell subset sorted from them (not recorded which). Every receptor here comes from an adult woman who had mild COVID-19 (a few samples of this study predate the infection). Cell type and time point are not known.

In its sample, this clonotype was seen a few times. V and J are TRBV20-1 and TRBJ2-7; 15 bases map to TRBD2. After removal of 5 bases from V and 3 bases from J, the junction contained 8 bases not matched to a gene. Germline V lookup: CDR1 DFQATT, CDR2 SNEGSKA (reference sequence). The CDR3 is made up of 16 amino acids. CDR3 sequence reads: CSASGTSGRPIYEQYF. In DNA, the CDR3 is TGCAGTGCTTCCGGGACTAGCGGGAGGCCCATCTACGAGCAGTACTTC.

Only a few counts were recorded for this clonotype. The rearrangement links TRBV29-1 to TRBJ2-1; D is unresolved. This CDR3 spans 14 amino acids. V was pared by 3 bases and J by 3 bases, with 12 bases between. The germline CDR1 and CDR2 sequences are SQVTM and ANQGSEA. The CDR3 coding sequence is TGCAGCGTTGAGGGCGATCACTACTACAATGAGCAGTTCTTC. Translating gives CSVEGDHYYNEQFF.

This clonotype was counted only a few times. V gene TRBV5-5 combines with J gene TRBJ2-6; D tentatively fits TRBD1 or TRBD2 (5 bases each). Germline CDR1 SGHKS, CDR2 YYEKEE (reference sequence). This CDR3 has 18 amino acids. The germline V and J ends were trimmed by 3 bases and 2 bases, with 18 bases remaining between them. CDR3 region: CASSSSGTLLTGANVLTF. The CDR3 region has the DNA TGTGCCAGCAGCTCATCCGGGACGTTGTTAACTGGGGCCAACGTCCTGACTTTC.

The V call is TRBV9, the J call TRBJ2-7; a weak D match, TRBD1 (7 bases). V lost 4 bases and J 4 bases, leaving 15 bases between the germline ends. The germline V gene encodes CDR1 SGDLS and CDR2 YYNGEE. The CDR3 has 14 amino acids. DNA for the CDR3: TGTGCCAGCAGCCCAGGGGGGCGTATGTACGAGCAGTACTTC. Protein product: CASSPGGRMYEQYF.

V is TRBV15 and J is TRBJ2-7; 7 bases align to TRBD1. This CDR3 spans 14 amino acids. Losses at the gene ends were 0 bases for V and 1 base for J; bases not matched to a gene: 0. Germline loops: CDR1 LNHNV, CDR2 YYDKDF (reference sequence). The CDR3 DNA reads as TGTGCCACCAGCAGAGAGACAGGGTCCTACGAGCAGTACTTC. Its translation: CATSRETGSYEQYF.

This clonotype was counted a few times. The genes are TRBV4-2 and TRBJ1-3, with D tentatively TRBD1 (5 bases). CDR1 and CDR2 (germline): LGHNA, YNFKEQ. V gave up 0 bases and J gave up 4 bases, with 10 bases separating them. CDR3 length equals 15 residues. The chain's CDR3 is CASSQEEGPGNTIYF. The CDR3 region has the DNA TGTGCCAGCAGCCAAGAGGAGGGACCAGGAAACACCATATATTTT.

This clonotype was detected a few times. The chain uses TRBV20-1 and TRBJ2-1; the match to TRBD2 covers 10 bases. The CDR3 has 14 residues. Germline V lookup: CDR1 DFQATT, CDR2 SNEGSKA (reference sequence). V dropped 6 bases and J dropped 5; count of bases not matched to a gene: 7. The CDR3 DNA follows: TGCAGTGCCGTAAAGGGACTAGCGAACAATGAGCAGTTCTTC. It yields the protein CSAVKGLANNEQFF.

The rearrangement uses TRBV30 and TRBJ1-1, with D perhaps matching TRBD1 (5 bases). Germline V CDR1 and CDR2: GTSNPN, SVGIG (reference sequence). This CDR3 is 13 amino acids long. The V end was cut by 0 bases, the J end by 5 bases, with 10 bases between. This chain's CDR3 is CAWSVMGETEAFF. The CDR3 DNA reads TGTGCCTGGAGTGTTATGGGGGAAACTGAAGCTTTCTTT.